This T cell receptor (beta chain) was documented in a study of ipilimumab plus nivolumab after autologous stem cell transplantation. Patients got ipilimumab 1 mg/kg beginning 14 to 28 days post-transplant. V dropped 5 bases and J dropped 6; count of bases not matched to a gene: 7. Germline-derived CDR1 and CDR2 are LNHDA and SQIVND (reference sequence). The CDR3 covers 14 residues. Using immunoSEQ multiplex PCR, the repertoire was profiled, and TCRdb retains in-frame clones only, with some absent. The sample holds about 40,000 clones, 80% to 95% seen once. The TCR sequence derives from a male donor with multiple myeloma. Sample: PBMCs, taken in a trial of ipilimumab plus nivolumab as post-transplant consolidation. This chain links TRBV19 with TRBJ2-1; TRBD2 agrees at 7 bases. CDR3 in DNA: TGTGCCAGTAGTGGGGCTAGCGGCCCCAATGAGCAGTTCTTC. It is translated as CASSGASGPNEQFF.